This TCR beta chain was recovered during a study of tumor-infiltrating lymphocytes in primary liver carcinoma. The CDR3 spans 15 residues. Germline CDR1 reads MDHEN; CDR2 reads SYDVKM. cDNA specific to TCR beta was made from 500 ng of total RNA, with a constant-region primer employed for priming. Each TCR beta library was derived from three nested multiplex PCR rounds that employed slightly modified ARM-PCR. Forward primers for TRBV1-TRBV30 and a C-beta reverse primer served the first two PCR rounds, at about 9 cycles each. From the multiplex PCR reads, TCRdb called clonotypes with MiXCR, one entry per CDR3 protein. This table holds 150,000 to 200,000 distinct CDR3 sequences, 70% to 90% found once. For each extraction, RNA and DNA were obtained together from about 20-30 mg of unsorted bulk tissue.

V is TRBV28 and J is TRBJ2-1, with D uncertain. This TCR derives from a man in his forties or fifties with primary liver carcinoma and hepatitis B virus infection. The sequenced sample consisted of tumor tissue from primary liver carcinoma. The CDR3 nucleotides are TGTCTCAGCAGGCTGACCTTACTCTCCTACAATGAGCAGTTCTTC. It is translated as CLSRLTLLSYNEQFF.